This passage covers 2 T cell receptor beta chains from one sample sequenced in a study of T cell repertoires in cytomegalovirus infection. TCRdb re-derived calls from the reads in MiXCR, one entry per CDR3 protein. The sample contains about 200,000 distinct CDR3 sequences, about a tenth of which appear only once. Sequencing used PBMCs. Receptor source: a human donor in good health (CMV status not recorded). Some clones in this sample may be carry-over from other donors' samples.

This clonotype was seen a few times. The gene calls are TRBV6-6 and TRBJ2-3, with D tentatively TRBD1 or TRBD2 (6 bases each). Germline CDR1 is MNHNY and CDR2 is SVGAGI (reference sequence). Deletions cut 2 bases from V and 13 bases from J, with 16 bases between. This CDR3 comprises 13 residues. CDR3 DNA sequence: TGTGCCAGCAGTTACCCCGCGGGACCAGGGGAGTATTTT. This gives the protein CASSYPAGPGEYF.

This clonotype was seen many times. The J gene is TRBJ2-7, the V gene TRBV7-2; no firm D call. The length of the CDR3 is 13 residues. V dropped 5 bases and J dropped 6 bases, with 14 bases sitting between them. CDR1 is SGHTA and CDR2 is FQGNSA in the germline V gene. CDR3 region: CASSQGPHREQYF. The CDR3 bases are TGTGCCAGCAGCCAAGGGCCCCATCGCGAGCAGTACTTC. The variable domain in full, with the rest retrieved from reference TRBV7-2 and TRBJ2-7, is GAGVSQSPSNKVTEKGKDVELRCDPISGHTALYWYRQSLGQGLEFLIYFQGNSAPDKSGLPSDRFSAERTGGSVSTLTIQRTQQEDSAVYLCASSQGPHREQYFGPGTRLTVT.